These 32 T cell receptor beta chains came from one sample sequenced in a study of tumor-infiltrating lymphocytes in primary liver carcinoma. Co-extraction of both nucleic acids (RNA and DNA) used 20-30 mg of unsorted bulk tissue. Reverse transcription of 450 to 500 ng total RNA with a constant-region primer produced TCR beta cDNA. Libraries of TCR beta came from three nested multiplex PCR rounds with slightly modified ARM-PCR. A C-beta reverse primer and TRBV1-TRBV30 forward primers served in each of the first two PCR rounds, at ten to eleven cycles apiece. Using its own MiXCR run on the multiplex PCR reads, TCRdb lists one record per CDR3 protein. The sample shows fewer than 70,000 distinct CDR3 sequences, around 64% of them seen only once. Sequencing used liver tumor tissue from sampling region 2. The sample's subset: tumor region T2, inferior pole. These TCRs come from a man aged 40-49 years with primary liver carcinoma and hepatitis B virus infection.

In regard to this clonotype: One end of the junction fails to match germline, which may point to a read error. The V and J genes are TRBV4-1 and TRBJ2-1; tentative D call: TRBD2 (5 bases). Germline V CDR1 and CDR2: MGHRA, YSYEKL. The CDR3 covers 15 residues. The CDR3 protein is CASSPLGNNNNERLF. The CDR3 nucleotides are TGCGCCAGCAGCCCACTCGGTAACAACAACAATGAGCGGCTCTTC.

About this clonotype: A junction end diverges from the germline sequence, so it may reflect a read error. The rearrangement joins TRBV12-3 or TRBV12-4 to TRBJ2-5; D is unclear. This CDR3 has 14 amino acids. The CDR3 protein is CANSRPITQETKCF. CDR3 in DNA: TGTGCCAACAGCCGCCCCATCACCCAAGAGACCAAGTGCTTC.

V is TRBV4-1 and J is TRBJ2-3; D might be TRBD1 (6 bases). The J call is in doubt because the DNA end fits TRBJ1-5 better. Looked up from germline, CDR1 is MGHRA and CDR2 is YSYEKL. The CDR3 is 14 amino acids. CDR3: CASNPVTRGDTQHF. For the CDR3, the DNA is TGCGCCAGCAACCCAGTCACAAGGGGGGATACGCAGCATTTT.

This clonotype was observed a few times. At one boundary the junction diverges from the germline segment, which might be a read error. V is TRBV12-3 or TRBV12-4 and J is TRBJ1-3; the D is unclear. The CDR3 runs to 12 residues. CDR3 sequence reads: CASSLQRNTIYF. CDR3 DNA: TGTGCCAGTAGTTTACAAAGGAACACCATATATTTT.

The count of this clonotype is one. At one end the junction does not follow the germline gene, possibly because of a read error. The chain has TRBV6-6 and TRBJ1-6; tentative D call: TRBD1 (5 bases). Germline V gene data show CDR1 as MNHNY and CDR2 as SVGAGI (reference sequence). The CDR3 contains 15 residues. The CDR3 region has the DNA TGTACCAGCAGTACAAAGAGGGGAGTTAATTCACCCCTCCACTTT. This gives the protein CTSSTKRGVNSPLHF.

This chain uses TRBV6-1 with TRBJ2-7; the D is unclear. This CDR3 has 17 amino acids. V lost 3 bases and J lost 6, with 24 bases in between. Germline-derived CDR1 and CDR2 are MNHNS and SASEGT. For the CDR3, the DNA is TGTGCCAGCAGTGACTGGGTAAGCCCCCACCACGATGGCGAGCAGTACTTC. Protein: CASSDWVSPHHDGEQYF.

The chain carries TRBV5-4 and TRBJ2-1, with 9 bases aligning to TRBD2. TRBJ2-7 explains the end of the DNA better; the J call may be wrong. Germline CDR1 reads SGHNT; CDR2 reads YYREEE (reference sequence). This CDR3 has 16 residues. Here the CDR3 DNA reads TGTGCCAGCAGCTTGCAAAGACTAGCGGTAAACGATGAGCAGTACTTC. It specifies CASSLQRLAVNDEQYF.

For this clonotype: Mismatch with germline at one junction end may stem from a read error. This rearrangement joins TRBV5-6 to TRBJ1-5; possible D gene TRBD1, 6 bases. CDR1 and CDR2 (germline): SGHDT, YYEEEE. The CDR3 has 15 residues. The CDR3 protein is CANSSTWGGDQPQHF. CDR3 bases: TGTGCCAACAGCTCTACTTGGGGGGGCGATCAACCCCAGCATTTT.

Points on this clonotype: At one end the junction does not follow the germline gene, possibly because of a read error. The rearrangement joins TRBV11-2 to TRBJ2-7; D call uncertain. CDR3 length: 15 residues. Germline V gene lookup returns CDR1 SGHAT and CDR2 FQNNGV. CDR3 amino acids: CASSLESRISGEQCF. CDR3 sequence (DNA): TGTGCCAGCAGCTTAGAGTCCAGGATCTCTGGCGAGCAGTGCTTT.

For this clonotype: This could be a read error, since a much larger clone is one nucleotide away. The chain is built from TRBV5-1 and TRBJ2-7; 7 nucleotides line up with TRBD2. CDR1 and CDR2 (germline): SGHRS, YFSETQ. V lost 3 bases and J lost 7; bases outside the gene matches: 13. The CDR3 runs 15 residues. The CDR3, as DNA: TGCGCCAGCAGCTATGAGGGAGGGCAGTCGGGTGAGCAGTACTTC. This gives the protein CASSYEGGQSGEQYF.

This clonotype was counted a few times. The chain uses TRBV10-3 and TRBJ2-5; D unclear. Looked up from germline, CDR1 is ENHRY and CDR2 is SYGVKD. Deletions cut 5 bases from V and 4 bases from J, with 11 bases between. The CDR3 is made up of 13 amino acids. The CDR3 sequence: CAISNRGRETQYF. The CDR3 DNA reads TGTGCCATCAGTAATCGAGGACGAGAGACCCAGTACTTC.

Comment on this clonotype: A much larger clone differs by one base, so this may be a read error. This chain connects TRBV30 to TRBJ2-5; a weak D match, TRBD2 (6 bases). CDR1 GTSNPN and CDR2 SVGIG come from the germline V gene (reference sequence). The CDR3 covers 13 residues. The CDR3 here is CSYGLAPQETQNF. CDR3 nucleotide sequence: TGTTCCTATGGGCTAGCGCCCCAAGAGACCCAGAACTTC.

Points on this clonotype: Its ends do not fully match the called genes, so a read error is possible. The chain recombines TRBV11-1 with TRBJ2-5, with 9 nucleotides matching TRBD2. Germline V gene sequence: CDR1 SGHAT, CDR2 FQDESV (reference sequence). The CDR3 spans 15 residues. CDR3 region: CVSNFFSGTSETQYF. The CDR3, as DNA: TGTGTCAGCAACTTCTTCTCCGGGACTAGCGAGACCCAGTACTTC.

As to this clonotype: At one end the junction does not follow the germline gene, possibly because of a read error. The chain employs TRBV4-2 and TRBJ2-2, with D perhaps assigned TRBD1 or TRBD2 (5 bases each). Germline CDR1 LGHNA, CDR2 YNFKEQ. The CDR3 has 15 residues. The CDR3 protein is CASSQTRGRTGELSF. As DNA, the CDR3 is TGTGCCAGCAGCCAAACCCGGGGCAGAACCGGGGAGCTGTCTTTT.

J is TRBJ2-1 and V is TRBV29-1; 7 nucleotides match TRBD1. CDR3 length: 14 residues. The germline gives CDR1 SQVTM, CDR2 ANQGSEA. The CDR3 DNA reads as TGCGTCGTTGAAACAGGGGACCCCTACAATGAGCAGTTCTTC. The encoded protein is CVVETGDPYNEQFF.

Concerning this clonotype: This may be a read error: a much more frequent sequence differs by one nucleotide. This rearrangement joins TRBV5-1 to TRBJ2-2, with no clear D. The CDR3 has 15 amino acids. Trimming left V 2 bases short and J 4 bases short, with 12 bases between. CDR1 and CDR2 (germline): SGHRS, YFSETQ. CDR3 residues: CASSFCEPGTGELFF. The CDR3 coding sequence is TGCGCCAGCAGCTTTTGTGAACCAGGCACCGGGGAGCTGTTTTTT.

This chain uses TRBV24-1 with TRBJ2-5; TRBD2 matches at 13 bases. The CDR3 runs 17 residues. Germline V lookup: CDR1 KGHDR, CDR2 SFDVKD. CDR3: CITSDSGTSGAQETQYF. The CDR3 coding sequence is TGTATCACCAGTGATTCGGGGACTAGCGGGGCTCAAGAGACCCAGTACTTC.

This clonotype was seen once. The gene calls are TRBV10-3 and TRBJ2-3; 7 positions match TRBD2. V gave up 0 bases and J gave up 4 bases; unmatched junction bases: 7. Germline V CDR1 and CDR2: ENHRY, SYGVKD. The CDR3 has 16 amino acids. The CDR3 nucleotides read TGTGCCATCAGTGAGTCCTGCACGGGAGGCTCAGATACGCAGTATTTT. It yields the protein CAISESCTGGSDTQYF.

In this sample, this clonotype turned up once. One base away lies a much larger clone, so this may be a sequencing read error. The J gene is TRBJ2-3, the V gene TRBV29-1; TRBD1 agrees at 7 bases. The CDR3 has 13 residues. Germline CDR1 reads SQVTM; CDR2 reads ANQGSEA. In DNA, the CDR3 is TGCGGCGGAAGACAGGGTGGCACAGATACGCAGTATTTT. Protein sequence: CGGRQGGTDTQYF.

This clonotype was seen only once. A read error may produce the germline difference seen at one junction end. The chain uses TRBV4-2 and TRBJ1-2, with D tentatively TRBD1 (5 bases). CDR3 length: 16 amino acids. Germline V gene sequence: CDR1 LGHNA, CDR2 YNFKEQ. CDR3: CASSQDPSGMNYCYTF. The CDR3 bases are TGTGCCAGCAGCCAAGATCCTTCAGGGATGAACTATTGCTACACCTTC.

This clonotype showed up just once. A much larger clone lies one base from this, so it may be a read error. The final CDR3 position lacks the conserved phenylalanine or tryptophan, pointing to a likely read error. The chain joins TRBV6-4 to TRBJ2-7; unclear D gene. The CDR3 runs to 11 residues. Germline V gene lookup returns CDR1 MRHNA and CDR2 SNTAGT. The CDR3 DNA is TGTAAGGTCGGCGACACCTACGAGCAGTACTGC. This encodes CKVGDTYEQYC.

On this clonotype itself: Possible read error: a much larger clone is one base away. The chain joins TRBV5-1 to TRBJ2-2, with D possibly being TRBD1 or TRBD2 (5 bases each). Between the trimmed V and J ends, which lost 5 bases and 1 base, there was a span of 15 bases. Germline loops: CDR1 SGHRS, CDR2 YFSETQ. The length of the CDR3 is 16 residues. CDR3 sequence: CASREAGTGNTGELFF. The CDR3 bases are TGCGCCAGCAGAGAGGCCGGGACGGGGAACACCGGGGAGCTGTTTTTT. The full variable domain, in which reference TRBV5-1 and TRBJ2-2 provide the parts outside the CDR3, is KAGVTQTPRYLIKTRGQQVTLSCSPISGHRSVSWYQQTPGQGLQFLFEYFSETQRNKGNFPGRFSGRQFSNSRSEMNVSTLELGDSALYLCASREAGTGNTGELFFGEGSRLTVL.

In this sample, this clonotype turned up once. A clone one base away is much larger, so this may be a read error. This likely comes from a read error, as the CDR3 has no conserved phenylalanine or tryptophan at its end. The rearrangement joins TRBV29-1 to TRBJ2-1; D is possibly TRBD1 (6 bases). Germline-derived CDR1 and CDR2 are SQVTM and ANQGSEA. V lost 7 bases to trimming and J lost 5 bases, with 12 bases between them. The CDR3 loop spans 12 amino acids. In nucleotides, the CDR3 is TGCAGCGCGGTGAGGGGGAACAATGAGCAGTTCTTA. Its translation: CSAVRGNNEQFL.

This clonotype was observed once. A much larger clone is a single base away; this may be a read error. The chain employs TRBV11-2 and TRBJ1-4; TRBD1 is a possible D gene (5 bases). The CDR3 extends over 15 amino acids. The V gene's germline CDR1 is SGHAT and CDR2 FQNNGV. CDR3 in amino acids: CANSLGQGVGEKLFF. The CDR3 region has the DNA TGTGCCAACAGCTTAGGGCAGGGTGTTGGCGAAAAACTGTTTTTT.

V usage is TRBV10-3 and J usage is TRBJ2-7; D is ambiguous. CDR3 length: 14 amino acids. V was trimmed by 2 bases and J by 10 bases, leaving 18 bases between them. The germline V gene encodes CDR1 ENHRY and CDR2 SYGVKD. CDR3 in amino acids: CAISEGNLKDDQYF. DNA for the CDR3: TGTGCCATCAGTGAGGGGAATCTCAAGGATGATCAGTACTTC.

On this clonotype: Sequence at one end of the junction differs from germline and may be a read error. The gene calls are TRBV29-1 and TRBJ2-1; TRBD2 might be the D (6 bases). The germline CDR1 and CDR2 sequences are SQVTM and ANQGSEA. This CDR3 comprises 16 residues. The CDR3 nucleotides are TGCAGCGTTGAGGGGGGAAGGGGTAGCTCCTACAATGAGGAGTTCTTC. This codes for CSVEGGRGSSYNEEFF.

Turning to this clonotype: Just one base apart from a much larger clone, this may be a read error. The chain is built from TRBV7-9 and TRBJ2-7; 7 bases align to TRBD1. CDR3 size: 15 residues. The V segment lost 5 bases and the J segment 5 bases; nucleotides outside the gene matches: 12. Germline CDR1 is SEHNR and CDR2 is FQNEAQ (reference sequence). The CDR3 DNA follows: TGTGCCAGCAGCACCCTGACAGGGTTCTACCACGAGCAGTACTTC. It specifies CASSTLTGFYHEQYF.

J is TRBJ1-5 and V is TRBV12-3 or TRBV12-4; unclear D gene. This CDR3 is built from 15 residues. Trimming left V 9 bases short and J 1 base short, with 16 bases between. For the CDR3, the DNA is TGTGCCAGAGGTTATGGGCAAGGAAGCAATCAGCCCCAGCATTTT. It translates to CARGYGQGSNQPQHF.

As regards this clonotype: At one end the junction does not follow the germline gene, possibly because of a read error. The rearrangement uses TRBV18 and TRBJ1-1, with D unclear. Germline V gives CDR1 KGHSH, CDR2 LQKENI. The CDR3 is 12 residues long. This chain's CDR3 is CASSTMNTEALF. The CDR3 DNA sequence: TGTGCCAGCTCAACAATGAACACTGAAGCTCTCTTT.

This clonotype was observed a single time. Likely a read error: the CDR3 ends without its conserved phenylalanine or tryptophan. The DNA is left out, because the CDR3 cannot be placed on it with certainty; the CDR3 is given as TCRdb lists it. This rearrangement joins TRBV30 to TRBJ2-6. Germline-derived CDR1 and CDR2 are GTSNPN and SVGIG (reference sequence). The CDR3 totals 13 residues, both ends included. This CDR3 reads CAWSAGGANVLTL.

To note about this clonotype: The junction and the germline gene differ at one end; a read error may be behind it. This CDR3 is CASSHTHGGRKETRYF. As DNA, the CDR3 is TGTGCCAGCAGCCATACTCATGGCGGGAGGAAAGAGACCCGGTACTTC. V usage is TRBV11-2 and J usage is TRBJ2-5; 8 positions match TRBD2. The CDR3 length is 16 residues. Germline V gene data show CDR1 as SGHAT and CDR2 as FQNNGV.

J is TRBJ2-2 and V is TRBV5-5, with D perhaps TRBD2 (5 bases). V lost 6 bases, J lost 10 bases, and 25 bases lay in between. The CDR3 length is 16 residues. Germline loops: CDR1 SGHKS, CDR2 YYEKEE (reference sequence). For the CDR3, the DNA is TGTGCCAGCACCCTGGCGGGCGAAAGAGTTGGTGAGGAGCTGTTTTTT. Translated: CASTLAGERVGEELFF.